This entry is about one T cell receptor (beta chain). Its antigen is as yet unknown. The entry originates in a study of cytomegalovirus exposure and HLA in healthy donors. The germline CDR1 and CDR2 sequences are LNHDA and SQIVND (reference sequence). V gave up 3 bases and J gave up 1 base; unmatched junction bases: 4. The CDR3 is made up of 15 amino acids. Whereas donors were nominally healthy upon sampling, unrecorded immune exposures were probable. PCR primers comprised 60 Vbeta and 13 Jbeta primers. The assay was immunoSEQ multiplex PCR, and TCRdb's table has in-frame clones only and misses some. The sample includes 150,000 or so clones, about 79% of them seen just once. Findings and caveats of the study: The investigators catalogued 150 or so TCR beta chains as cytomegalovirus-associated. In a later analysis, an Asian-associated ancestry cluster reportedly showed fewer N-insertions than the approximately 620-donor mean.

The chain couples TRBV19 to TRBJ1-1; 8 bases line up with TRBD1. This receptor was taken from a man between 45 and 60 years old in good health and CMV-seropositive. Sequenced input: PBMCs. CDR3 DNA: TGTGCCAGTAGTATTACAGGGGGGGAGAACACTGAAGCTTTCTTT. Translation gives CASSITGGENTEAFF.